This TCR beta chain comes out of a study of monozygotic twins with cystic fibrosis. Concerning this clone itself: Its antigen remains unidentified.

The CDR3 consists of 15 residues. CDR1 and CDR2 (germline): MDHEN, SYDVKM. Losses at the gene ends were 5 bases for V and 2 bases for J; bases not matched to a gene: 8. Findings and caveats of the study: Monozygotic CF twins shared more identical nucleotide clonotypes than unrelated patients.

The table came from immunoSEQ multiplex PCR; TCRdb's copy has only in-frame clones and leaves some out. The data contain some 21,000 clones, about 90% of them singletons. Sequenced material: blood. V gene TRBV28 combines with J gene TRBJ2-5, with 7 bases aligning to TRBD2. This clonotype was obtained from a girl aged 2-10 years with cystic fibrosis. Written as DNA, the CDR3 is TGTGCCAGCAGTGAGCCCGGGACTACACAAGAGACCCAGTACTTC. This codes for CASSEPGTTQETQYF.